Presented here are 17 T cell receptor beta chains from one specimen sequenced in a study of synovial regulatory T cells in juvenile arthritis. Synovial fluid was collected with matched peripheral blood from each patient with active arthritis. Data came from immunoSEQ multiplex PCR; TCRdb stores just in-frame clones and leaves some out. Its table records approximately 1,500 clones. The sequenced sample consisted of Treg cells from the synovium. These receptors were obtained from a donor between 2 and 29 years old with juvenile idiopathic arthritis.

This clone registers large by frequency. This chain uses TRBV6-5 with TRBJ2-3; TCRdb names TRBD2, which stays unverified in the absence of DNA. The CDR3 runs to 14 residues. The DNA sequence is not available. Germline V gene lookup returns CDR1 MNHEY and CDR2 SVGAGI. CDR3 region: CASKRGLYSDTQYF.

The chain links TRBV9 to TRBJ2-1; TCRdb selects TRBD2, and the lack of DNA leaves this call unchecked. The CDR3 consists of 15 residues. The protein alone is recorded here. Germline V gene data show CDR1 as SGDLS and CDR2 as YYNGEE. CDR3 region: CASSAAGGPRNEQFF. Variable domain in full (rest from reference TRBV9 and TRBJ2-1): DSGVTQTPKHLITATGQRVTLRCSPRSGDLSVYWYQQSLDQGLQFLIQYYNGEERAKGNILERFSAQQFPDLHSELNLSSLELGDSALYFCASSAAGGPRNEQFFGPGTRLTVL.

Measured by frequency, this clone is medium-sized. The chain is built from TRBV28 and TRBJ2-1. The germline gives CDR1 MDHEN, CDR2 SYDVKM. CDR3 length: 13 amino acids. Only the protein sequence is given. CDR3 sequence reads: CASSGPAYNEQFF. The full variable domain, in which reference TRBV28 and TRBJ2-1 provide the parts outside the CDR3, is DVKVTQSSRYLVKRTGEKVFLECVQDMDHENMFWYRQDPGLGLRLIYFSYDVKMKEKGDIPEGYSVSREKKERFSLILESASTNQTSMYLCASSGPAYNEQFFGPGTRLTVL.

This clone ranks as medium-sized in terms of frequency. The chain combines TRBV6-5 with TRBJ2-1. CDR1 is MNHEY and CDR2 is SVGAGI in the germline V gene. The CDR3 length is 16 residues. The nucleotide record is missing. The CDR3 protein is CASSYWNGRSYNEQFF.

V gene TRBV15 combines with J gene TRBJ2-1. The germline V gene has CDR1 LNHNV and CDR2 YYDKDF (reference sequence). The CDR3 runs 16 residues. The DNA sequence is not available. CDR3 loop: CATSRRTGWGYNEQFF. The whole variable domain, remainder taken from reference TRBV15 and TRBJ2-1, is DAMVIQNPRYQVTQFGKPVTLSCSQTLNHNVMYWYQQKSSQAPKLLFHYYDKDFNNEADTPDNFQSRRPNTSFCFLDIRSPGLGDTAMYLCATSRRTGWGYNEQFFGPGTRLTVL.

According to its frequency, this clone is medium-sized. The CDR3 loop is CASSLYGDEKLFF. The genes are TRBV28 and TRBJ1-4. The CDR3 is 13 amino acids. DNA was not recorded. CDR1 MDHEN and CDR2 SYDVKM come from the germline V gene.

This clone registers medium-sized by frequency. V gene TRBV5-1 combines with J gene TRBJ1-2; TCRdb picks TRBD1, but there is no DNA to check that call. In germline, CDR1 is SGHRS, CDR2 YFSETQ. The CDR3 is 12 residues long. DNA was not recorded. The CDR3 region is CASSWDQGGYTF.

This clone is medium-sized (0.01 to 0.1%) by frequency. This rearrangement joins TRBV18 to TRBJ2-1; there is no DNA to check the TCRdb D call of TRBD2. The CDR3 totals 17 residues. No DNA appears here. Germline V gene sequence: CDR1 KGHSH, CDR2 LQKENI. The CDR3 loop reads CASSPGTSGLSYNEQFF.

Frequency places this clone as medium-sized (0.01 to 0.1%). The chain combines TRBV11-2 with TRBJ2-1; the TRBD2 assignment by TCRdb is unverifiable without DNA. The germline V gene has CDR1 SGHAT and CDR2 FQNNGV. The CDR3 has 14 residues. The DNA sequence is not available. The CDR3 here is CASSLLLAHNEQFF.

By frequency, this clone is medium-sized. The chain links TRBV30 to TRBJ2-7; lacking DNA, the TRBD1 call made by TCRdb goes unchecked. The CDR3 is 13 residues long. The DNA is unrecorded. The germline V gene has CDR1 GTSNPN and CDR2 SVGIG (reference sequence). This CDR3 reads CAWSLTGIPKQYF.

According to its frequency, this clone is medium-sized. CDR3 in amino acids: CASSPLGGTQYF. This chain joins TRBV18 and TRBJ2-7; as DNA is missing, the TRBD2 call by TCRdb cannot be tested. Germline CDR1 and CDR2: KGHSH and LQKENI. The CDR3 runs 12 residues. No DNA is listed. Variable domain in full (rest from reference TRBV18 and TRBJ2-7): NAGVMQNPRHLVRRRGQEARLRCSPMKGHSHVYWYRQLPEEGLKFMVYLQKENIIDESGMPKERFSAEFPKEGPSILRIQQVVRGDSAAYFCASSPLGGTQYFGPGTRLTVT.

This clone shows up as medium-sized (0.01 to 0.1%) by frequency. This chain uses TRBV28 with TRBJ1-5. The germline CDR1 and CDR2 sequences are MDHEN and SYDVKM. The CDR3 is made up of 14 amino acids. Nucleotide data are not available. CDR3 in amino acids: CASSLLHNNQPQHF.

This clone counts as medium-sized by frequency. The chain employs TRBV9 and TRBJ2-1; checking the TCRdb D call of TRBD2 is not possible without DNA. Germline CDR1 SGDLS, CDR2 YYNGEE. The CDR3 totals 13 residues. DNA is not on record. CDR3 protein: CASSRVSYNEQFF. The full variable domain, rest sourced from reference TRBV9 and TRBJ2-1, is DSGVTQTPKHLITATGQRVTLRCSPRSGDLSVYWYQQSLDQGLQFLIQYYNGEERAKGNILERFSAQQFPDLHSELNLSSLELGDSALYFCASSRVSYNEQFFGPGTRLTVL.

This chain links TRBV9 with TRBJ2-7; TCRdb's assignment of TRBD2 cannot be checked, as there is no DNA. Germline V gene sequence: CDR1 SGDLS, CDR2 YYNGEE. This CDR3 spans 16 amino acids. The nucleotide record is missing. The CDR3 sequence is CASSGRREPHPYEQYF.

Its frequency marks this clone as medium-sized. The chain recombines TRBV5-1 with TRBJ1-1; no DNA is available, so the TRBD1 call from TCRdb remains unchecked. This CDR3 has 14 amino acids. No DNA sequence is on record. Germline V gene lookup returns CDR1 SGHRS and CDR2 YFSETQ. CDR3 in amino acids: CASRSGTGGTEAFF.

Considering frequency, this clone is medium-sized. The J gene is TRBJ2-3, the V gene TRBV4-2; TCRdb names TRBD2, which stays unverified in the absence of DNA. This CDR3 has 17 residues. No DNA is given. Germline V CDR1 and CDR2: LGHNA, YNFKEQ. The CDR3 sequence: CASSQAGLAGYADTQYF.

The chain combines TRBV19 with TRBJ2-5; absent DNA, TCRdb's TRBD1 call cannot be checked. There are 11 residues in the CDR3. No DNA is recorded. From germline, CDR1 is LNHDA and CDR2 SQIVND (reference sequence). The CDR3 spells CASTWAYEQYF.